This TCR beta chain emerged from a study of cytomegalovirus exposure and HLA in healthy donors (dated by TCRdb to about 2017). For the wider study: An earlier analysis of fewer than 750 of the donors reported under 300 Gb of sequence data and 100 million to 120 million unique TCR beta sequences obtained from approximately 180 million T cells. Using immunosequencing, the study profiled T cell repertoires from roughly 650 subjects and related those repertoires to cytomegalovirus serostatus. Donor age, sex, ethnicity and CMV serostatus were collected together with the repertoire data. On average, about 200,000 unique TCR beta nucleotide sequences were sequenced per donor among about 400 genotyped donors of the cohort, with roughly 18% of those sequences being non-productive. The study combined high-throughput TCR immunosequencing, statistical association of individual TCRs with disease status, and machine learning to predict cytomegalovirus infection status. The study aimed to test whether signatures of past pathogen exposure could be identified by cataloging public T cell receptors. In the later analysis, no new phenotypic data were used to find candidate immune exposures; instead, reliance was placed on TCR beta sequences and their occurrence across donors. Every repertoire in the discovery cohort had been generated on one and the same sequencing platform. An earlier analysis of 587 of the donors used high-throughput TCR beta sequencing to judge whether each TCR beta V gene segment behaved as functional or pseudogenic. Of the 398 genotyped donors, approximately 80% fell in the genetic ancestry cluster associated with self-reported Caucasian donors. In addition to the first cohort of roughly 700 subjects, a separate validation cohort of approximately 110 different subjects was used. In a later analysis, previously published TCR beta repertoires from 670 or so donors were re-analyzed and high-resolution HLA genotyping was added so that TCR occurrence patterns could be studied. A later genetic analysis took genome-wide SNP genotypes for about 65% of the 666 donors and used that subset as a discovery cohort. The number of donors typed differed by locus, with about 629-630 for A, B, C, DRB1 and DQB1, roughly 520 for DQA1, approximately 570 for DPA1, and about 450 for DPB1. Several DR-DQ haplotypes were treated as single units for association and clustering because of strong linkage in the cohort. HLA typing included class I and class II loci at four-digit resolution. An early release that covered approximately 600 HLA-typed donors contained approximately 300 gigabases of sequencing data and 65 million to 100 million unique TCR sequences. Overall results and qualifications from the work: In both the original and validation cohorts, the classifier was reported to diagnose cytomegalovirus status with high specificity and sensitivity. The earlier analysis of 450 to 700 of the donors excluded 15 to 20 rarely observed V segments, including chromosome 9 orphons, because counts were too low. When HLA alleles, especially DR and DQ, strongly co-occurred, TCR associations were difficult to assign to individual alleles. In vitro tests confirmed that three of the cytomegalovirus-associated TCR beta chains recognize cytomegalovirus antigens. A further reported finding was that TCR beta sequences accurately predicted the HLA-A and HLA-B alleles for most subjects in the first cohort. In the study, some 160 TCR beta chains were listed as associated with cytomegalovirus. Sequencing depth was assumed to be roughly uniform across donors in the presence/absence analyses, though that assumption may not hold. Some IMGT-functional V segments, including TRBV6-2 and TRBV6-3, could not be told apart with the 87-base-pair reads, so those segments were excluded. According to a later genetic analysis, donors in an Asian-associated ancestry cluster had fewer N-insertions in productive TCRs than the approximately 650-donor mean. Several of the top co-occurrence clusters appeared to be linked to parvovirus B19, influenza, CMV and Epstein-Barr virus, according to a later analysis. A later analysis found that HLA-associated TCR beta chains were more clonally expanded and had lower generation probabilities than equally common non-associated chains. In an earlier analysis of roughly 560 of the donors, most TCR beta V segments were observed in productive rearrangements about 90% or about 30% of the time, broadly matching IMGT annotations. Correlated functional status among segregating V segments might be attributable to linkage disequilibrium, but an unknown experimental factor could not be ruled out. Specific HLA alleles were associated with 16,951 TCR beta sequences at a false discovery rate of 0.05 in a later analysis. The cohort was sequenced for TCR beta chains only, and without alpha or paired-chain data the features that could be detected were limited. Most TCR sequences were observed very rarely across donors, whereas some public TCRs were present in many individuals. In a later genetic analysis, a missense DCLRE1C variant was associated with V-gene and J-gene trimming of TCR beta chains, and the association was replicated in an independent cohort. A group of highly shared sequence variants was considered likely to be a technical artifact of the sequencing pipeline. In a later analysis, most CMV-associated TCR beta chains were found to appear HLA-restricted, with HLA associations seemingly driven largely by CMV exposure. Because HLA typing was missing for some donors at each locus, association tests included only the typed subset. It was suggested by the authors that the approach could potentially be generalized to other disease states and immunological phenotypes. CMV serostatus was the only immune exposure information available for the cohort. A later analysis found that TCR association rates varied across HLA loci, with DRB1 alleles showing the most associated TCRs and HLA-C alleles the fewest.

CDR3 length: 14 amino acids, cysteine to phenylalanine. Only the CDR3 DNA is retained, 42 bases long and in frame from the first base. Relative to germline, V is 5 bases shorter and J is 7 bases shorter, with 15 bases between their ends. From a lookup of the germline V gene (reference sequence), CDR1 and CDR2 are MNHEY and SMNVEV. The cohort consisted of approximately 670 healthy bone marrow donors. At the time of sampling, every cohort member was nominally healthy, though immune exposures that went unrecorded were likely present. The donor was CMV seropositive and was included in the group of 289 seropositive cohort members. A peripheral blood sample was collected from each donor, and TCR beta sequencing was performed on peripheral blood mononuclear cells. Genomic DNA extraction from the blood cell samples was performed with the Qiagen DNeasy Blood Extraction Kit. Library creation used the immunoSEQ multiplex PCR assay. For the multiplex PCR, a mixture combining 60 forward primers for TCR Vbeta segments and 13 reverse primers for TCR Jbeta segments was used. The CDR3 region of rearranged TCR beta genes was amplified from genomic DNA with a multiplex PCR assay. Amplified TCR beta libraries were sequenced as 87-base-pair reads on the Illumina HiSeq System. The study's own analysis went as follows. A later analysis tallied roughly 80 million unique TCR beta chains across the 666 repertoires, and around 9.9 million of those chains were shared by two or more donors. Raw reads were error-corrected and collapsed into unique sequences by a nearest-neighbor algorithm in which closely related sequences were merged to remove PCR and sequencing errors. To assign V, D and J gene segments, CDR3 sequences were aligned to IMGT reference sequences. For a sequence to be retained, at least a six-nucleotide match to both a V gene segment and a J gene segment was required. Rearrangements were classified as productive when the CDR3 lacked stop codons and remained in frame with V and J, and all other rearrangements were classified as non-productive. Following IMGT convention, CDR3 was defined as the stretch from the second conserved V-encoded cysteine up to the conserved J-encoded phenylalanine. The earlier analysis of 587 of the donors excluded any sequence lacking an unambiguous match to a single V gene segment. An earlier analysis of about 600 of the donors called V segments functional above 56.7% productive rearrangements and segregating when the between-donor standard deviation exceeded 5%. To diagnose cytomegalovirus status from the catalog of TCR beta chain sequences, a statistical classification framework was built. In a later analysis, TCR nucleotide sequences were compared against IMGT/GENE-DB human TR gene sequences so that V and J genes could be assigned. Using the TCRdist pipeline, a later analysis assigned CDR3 sequences along with most-parsimonious VDJ recombination scenarios. A later analysis defined each TCR beta chain by its CDR3 amino acid sequence plus V-gene family, and excluded reads lacking a unique V-gene family. A later analysis removed 500 to 600 highly shared, low-generation-probability nucleotide sequences to deal with suspected cross-contamination and a sequencing artifact. In a later analysis, a clonal expansion index for each public chain was calculated from normalized within-repertoire ranks of inferred template counts. In a later analysis, generation probabilities were computed with a VDJ recombination model fitted to out-of-frame rearrangements, and the resulting probabilities were checked against IGoR. Hypergeometric tests were used in a later analysis to score TCR-TCR, TCR-HLA and TCR-CMV co-occurrence, with a repertoire-size bias correction applied to the TCR pairs. A later analysis estimated false discovery rates by permuting HLA or CMV assignments 20 times. In a later analysis, co-occurring TCRs were grouped using DBSCAN, with TCRdist sequence similarity added in when clustering inside HLA-allele-positive subsets. Repertoires with fewer than 30,000 or more than 120,000 public chains, plus five repertoires with anomalous nucleotide sharing, were excluded from co-occurrence clustering. As stored in TCRdb, this immuneACCESS dataset retains in-frame rearrangements with V and J assigned. A fraction of the clones does not appear; measured against another copy, unresolved V genes explain less than half of the discrepancy, and the remainder lacks a known reason. That table is the source of V, J and clone size, and D and trimming were worked out from the DNA. Present in this sample are over 110,000 clones, more than 75% of which were seen just once. Roughly 6% of the sample rests with the top ten.

Concerning this clone: The clone's antigen remains unknown. No base qualities exist here, and no much larger clone lies one base off it.

Sequences were obtained from PBMCs. Recombination joined TRBV27 with TRBJ2-1; the D segment could be TRBD1, given 7 matching bases. This TCR came from a woman aged 35 to 49 in good health and CMV-seropositive. The DNA is TGTGCCAGCAGTGGCCTACAGGGGAGGAATGAGCAGTTCTTC. Its translation reads: CASSGLQGRNEQFF.